The next 27 T cell receptor beta chains were all read from a single sample in a study of cytomegalovirus exposure and HLA in healthy donors. The PCR used 60 Vbeta and 13 Jbeta primers. The table came from immunoSEQ multiplex PCR; TCRdb's copy has only in-frame clones and leaves some out. The sample has 190,000 or so clones, 79% seen once; the top ten hold roughly 1.4%. The sequenced sample was PBMCs. These receptors all come from a girl between 10 and 17 years old in good health and CMV-seropositive.

The chain employs TRBV6-9 and TRBJ1-2; 7 bases map to TRBD1. The CDR3 is made up of 16 amino acids. V lost 2 bases, J lost 8 bases, and 14 bases stayed unmatched. The germline V gene has CDR1 MNHGY and CDR2 SVAAGI. CDR3 sequence (DNA): TGTGCCAGCAGTTATGGTCGACAGGGCCCCCCCGGAGGCTACACCTTC. It specifies CASSYGRQGPPGGYTF.

This chain joins TRBV4-1 and TRBJ2-1; the D is unclear. Trimming took 1 base from V and 13 from J, leaving 8 bases between them. This CDR3 comprises 11 residues. CDR1 and CDR2 (germline): MGHRA, YSYEKL. CDR3 nucleotides: TGCGCCAGCAGCCAAGTGGAGCTACAGTTCTTC. Translating it yields CASSQVELQFF.

This clone was seen a few times. V gene TRBV10-1 combines with J gene TRBJ2-7, with TRBD1 matching over 10 bases. The germline V gene has CDR1 WNHNN and CDR2 SYGVQD (reference sequence). The junction had 13 bases not matched to a gene; V was cut back by 6 bases and J by 2 bases. The CDR3 contains 17 residues. CDR3 nucleotide sequence: TGCGCCAGCAGCCCTCTCAGGGACAGGGGAGTTACCTACGAGCAGTACTTC. Its translation: CASSPLRDRGVTYEQYF.

The chain is built from TRBV10-3 and TRBJ1-2, with 8 bases that match TRBD1. The germline gives CDR1 ENHRY, CDR2 SYGVKD. Trimming cost V 6 bases and J 1 base; bases outside gene matches: 10. There are 16 residues in the CDR3. The CDR3 spells CAISGQGGTNNYGYTF. CDR3 nucleotides: TGTGCCATCAGCGGACAGGGAGGAACCAATAACTATGGCTACACCTTC.

The gene calls are TRBV2 and TRBJ2-7, with 12 nucleotides matching TRBD2. V lost 3 bases, J lost 7 bases, and 7 bases stayed unmatched. CDR3 length equals 15 residues. Germline V CDR1 and CDR2: SNHLY, FYNNEI. As DNA, the CDR3 is TGTGCCAGCAGTGACCGGCTAGCGGGGGGGCAGGAGCAGTACTTC. It is translated as CASSDRLAGGQEQYF.

This clone occurred once. The genes are TRBV5-1 and TRBJ2-7; TRBD1 matches 10 bases. CDR3 length equals 16 residues. V shed 3 bases and J 4 bases; nucleotides not matched to a gene: 10. Per germline, CDR1 SGHRS and CDR2 YFSETQ. The CDR3 loop is CASSWFHRDRGYEQYF. CDR3 sequence (DNA): TGCGCCAGCAGCTGGTTTCACCGGGACAGGGGTTACGAGCAGTACTTC. Based on the CDR3 plus reference TRBV5-1 and TRBJ2-7, the full variable domain is KAGVTQTPRYLIKTRGQQVTLSCSPISGHRSVSWYQQTPGQGLQFLFEYFSETQRNKGNFPGRFSGRQFSNSRSEMNVSTLELGDSALYLCASSWFHRDRGYEQYFGPGTRLTVT.

J is TRBJ1-1 and V is TRBV5-4; tentative D call: TRBD1 (6 bases). The CDR3 length is 13 residues. V dropped 5 bases and J dropped 1 base, with 9 bases sitting between them. Germline loops: CDR1 SGHNT, CDR2 YYREEE (reference sequence). CDR3 residues: CASSQDRNTEAFF. The DNA of the CDR3 is TGTGCCAGCAGTCAGGACAGGAACACTGAAGCTTTCTTT.

This clone turned up a few times. The chain couples TRBV7-8 to TRBJ2-3, with a weak D call TRBD2 (5 bases). CDR3 length: 16 amino acids. Between the trimmed V and J ends, which lost 5 bases and 0 bases, there was a span of 15 bases. Germline V gene sequence: CDR1 SGHVS, CDR2 FQNEAQ. CDR3 loop: CASSPWTATSTDTQYF. The CDR3, as DNA: TGTGCCAGCAGCCCCTGGACTGCGACTAGCACAGATACGCAGTATTTT.

V and J are TRBV10-2 and TRBJ2-3; D gene unclear. The CDR3 totals 13 residues. Germline V gene sequence: CDR1 WSHSY, CDR2 SAAADI. V dropped 3 bases and J dropped 3 bases, with 7 bases sitting between them. As DNA, the CDR3 is TGCGCCAGCAGTGAAAGCGAGACAGATACGCAGTATTTT. Protein: CASSESETDTQYF.

The chain uses TRBV15 and TRBJ1-1; the D is unclear. The germline gives CDR1 LNHNV, CDR2 YYDKDF (reference sequence). This CDR3 has 14 amino acids. The V and J ends lost 0 bases and 0 bases respectively, with 5 bases between them. The CDR3 is CATSRDRVNTEAFF. The CDR3 nucleotides are TGTGCCACCAGCAGAGATCGGGTGAACACTGAAGCTTTCTTT.

The chain recombines TRBV4-1 with TRBJ1-2, with D possibly matching TRBD1 (6 bases). Germline CDR1 MGHRA, CDR2 YSYEKL. The CDR3 covers 16 residues. V shed 4 bases and J shed 3 bases, with 18 bases lying between them. CDR3 loop: CASSLKRGGRDYGYTF. The CDR3 region has the DNA TGCGCCAGCAGCCTCAAAAGGGGGGGGCGTGACTATGGCTACACCTTC.

The chain employs TRBV5-6 and TRBJ1-6; maybe TRBD1 (5 bases). The V gene lost 0 bases and the J gene lost 7 bases, with 8 bases spanning the gap. CDR1 is SGHDT and CDR2 is YYEEEE in the germline V gene. The CDR3 contains 14 residues. CDR3 residues: CASSLAGGNSPLHF. CDR3 DNA sequence: TGTGCCAGCAGCTTGGCGGGGGGAAATTCACCCCTCCACTTT.

V gene TRBV7-9 combines with J gene TRBJ1-4; D remains ambiguous. V was cut by 2 bases and J by 5 bases, with 6 bases left in between. The CDR3 runs to 13 residues. In germline, CDR1 is SEHNR, CDR2 FQNEAQ (reference sequence). This CDR3 reads CASSLPLNEKLFF. CDR3 nucleotide sequence: TGTGCCAGCAGCTTACCCTTGAATGAAAAACTGTTTTTT. The variable domain in full, completed from reference TRBV7-9 and TRBJ1-4, reads DTGVSQNPRHKITKRGQNVTFRCDPISEHNRLYWYRQTLGQGPEFLTYFQNEAQLEKSRLLSDRFSAERPKGSFSTLEIQRTEQGDSAMYLCASSLPLNEKLFFGSGTQLSVL.

The V call is TRBV2, the J call TRBJ2-2, with 7 bases fitting TRBD1. The V and J ends lost 4 bases and 4 bases, in that order; junction bases with no gene match: 3. From germline, CDR1 is SNHLY and CDR2 FYNNEI. The CDR3 has 14 amino acids. CDR3 residues: CASSGQGSTGELFF. The CDR3 coding sequence is TGTGCCAGCAGTGGACAGGGATCCACCGGGGAGCTGTTTTTT. Supplemented by reference TRBV2 and TRBJ2-2, the full variable domain reads EPEVTQTPSHQVTQMGQEVILRCVPISNHLYFYWYRQILGQKVEFLVSFYNNEISEKSEIFDDQFSVERPDGSNFTLKIRSTKLEDSAMYFCASSGQGSTGELFFGEGSRLTVL.

The V and J genes are TRBV6-1 and TRBJ1-2; D may be TRBD1 (5 bases). This CDR3 is built from 15 residues. Between the trimmed V and J ends, which lost 8 bases and 8 bases, there was a span of 24 bases. The germline V gene encodes CDR1 MNHNS and CDR2 SASEGT. This CDR3 is CASGGGLGGTNGYTF. CDR3 coding DNA: TGTGCCAGCGGTGGTGGCCTCGGAGGGACTAACGGCTACACCTTC.

The CDR3: CASRPRLAEETQYF. Written as DNA, the CDR3 is TGTGCCAGCAGGCCACGACTAGCGGAAGAGACCCAGTACTTC. The rearrangement joins TRBV27 to TRBJ2-5, with 9 positions matching TRBD2. CDR1 and CDR2 (germline): MNHEY, SMNVEV (reference sequence). The junction had 5 bases not matched to a gene; V was cut back by 6 bases and J by 3 bases. This CDR3 is 14 amino acids long.

This clone was seen only a few times. The chain has TRBV11-3 and TRBJ2-5, with 15 bases identical to TRBD2. With 0 bases clipped from V and 1 base from J, the junction kept 6 bases outside the gene matches. The CDR3 runs to 19 residues. Looked up from germline, CDR1 is SGHNT and CDR2 is YENEEA. CDR3 nucleotide sequence: TGTGCCAGCAGCTTAGATCGGACTAGCGGGGGGGCAATCCAAGAGACCCAGTACTTC. Amino acid sequence: CASSLDRTSGGAIQETQYF. The full variable domain, rest sourced from reference TRBV11-3 and TRBJ2-5, is EAGVVQSPRYKIIEKKQPVAFWCNPISGHNTLYWYLQNLGQGPELLIRYENEEAVDDSQLPKDRFSAERLKGVDSTLKIQPAELGDSAVYLCASSLDRTSGGAIQETQYFGPGTRLLVL.

The CDR3 bases are TGTGCCAGCAGATCACCGGTACGGGGGAGGAATTCACCCCTCCACTTT. This sequence encodes CASRSPVRGRNSPLHF. The rearrangement links TRBV7-6 to TRBJ1-6; D is possibly TRBD1 (5 bases). This CDR3 is built from 16 residues. V dropped 6 bases and J dropped 7 bases, with 19 bases sitting between them. Germline CDR1 and CDR2: SGHVS and FNYEAQ. The entire variable domain, with the rest obtained from reference TRBV7-6 and TRBJ1-6, is as follows: GAGVSQSPRYKVTKRGQDVALRCDPISGHVSLYWYRQALGQGPEFLTYFNYEAQQDKSGLPNDRFSAERPEGSISTLTIQRTEQRDSAMYRCASRSPVRGRNSPLHFGNGTRLTVT.

The rearrangement uses TRBV18 and TRBJ1-3, with D perhaps TRBD1 (6 bases). This CDR3 is 15 amino acids long. V lost 3 bases to trimming and J lost 4 bases, with 13 bases between them. CDR1 KGHSH and CDR2 LQKENI come from the germline V gene. The CDR3 loop is CASSPTAGGGNTIYF. The DNA for the CDR3 is TGTGCCAGCTCACCGACGGCGGGGGGCGGAAACACCATATATTTT.

The chain employs TRBV7-8 and TRBJ2-2; 10 nucleotides align to TRBD1. V lost 7 bases to trimming and J lost 0 bases; unmatched junction nucleotides: 8. The CDR3 contains 17 residues. CDR1 is SGHVS and CDR2 is FQNEAQ in the germline V gene. The CDR3 here is CASIRGTGVSNTGELFF. CDR3 DNA sequence: TGTGCCAGCATCAGAGGGACAGGGGTTTCGAACACCGGGGAGCTGTTTTTT.

The chain has TRBV5-5 and TRBJ2-5; 13 bases are a match to TRBD2. The J segment lost 5 bases and the V segment lost 0 bases, leaving 7 bases of the junction unmatched. This CDR3 has 17 residues. The germline V gene encodes CDR1 SGHKS and CDR2 YYEKEE (reference sequence). The CDR3 nucleotides read TGTGCCAGCAGCTTGGCCCGACTAGCGGGGGGACGGGAGACCCAGTACTTC. It translates to CASSLARLAGGRETQYF.

The chain is built from TRBV15 and TRBJ2-7; 8 nucleotides match TRBD1. The germline V gene encodes CDR1 LNHNV and CDR2 YYDKDF (reference sequence). There are 16 residues in the CDR3. The ends lost 0 bases at V and 4 bases at J; junction bases unmatched: 8. CDR3 in DNA: TGTGCCACCAGCAGAGAGTCGGACAGGGAGGCGTACGAGCAGTACTTC. Translated: CATSRESDREAYEQYF. The complete variable domain, with remaining parts taken from reference TRBV15 and TRBJ2-7, reads DAMVIQNPRYQVTQFGKPVTLSCSQTLNHNVMYWYQQKSSQAPKLLFHYYDKDFNNEADTPDNFQSRRPNTSFCFLDIRSPGLGDTAMYLCATSRESDREAYEQYFGPGTRLTVT.

This chain connects TRBV7-9 to TRBJ1-1; D gene unclear. The CDR3 consists of 14 residues. CDR1 SEHNR and CDR2 FQNEAQ come from the germline V gene (reference sequence). Between the trimmed V and J ends, which lost 2 bases and 2 bases, there was a span of 9 bases. CDR3 bases: TGTGCCAGCAGCTTAACCACACTAAACACTGAAGCTTTCTTT. The encoded protein is CASSLTTLNTEAFF.

This clone occurred once. V is TRBV6-1 and J is TRBJ2-7; TRBD2 aligns across 8 bases. Germline assignment: CDR1 MNHNS and CDR2 SASEGT. This CDR3 spans 15 amino acids. V lost 4 bases, J lost 6 bases, and 11 bases stayed unmatched. The CDR3 DNA sequence: TGTGCCAGCAGTGCCCCCCTAGCGGGCCACCGCGAGCAGTACTTC. This codes for CASSAPLAGHREQYF.

V gene TRBV19 combines with J gene TRBJ2-7, with D tentatively TRBD1 (5 bases). The germline V and J ends were trimmed by 2 bases and 5 bases, with 10 bases remaining between them. Germline V gene data show CDR1 as LNHDA and CDR2 as SQIVND (reference sequence). The CDR3 totals 13 residues. In DNA, the CDR3 is TGTGCCAGTAGTATAATCGCGACAGACGAGCAGTACTTC. It codes for CASSIIATDEQYF.

The chain carries TRBV15 and TRBJ1-6; TRBD1 matches 9 bases. The CDR3 extends over 15 amino acids. V was pared by 5 bases and J by 4 bases, with 3 bases of the junction left unmatched. CDR1 LNHNV and CDR2 YYDKDF come from the germline V gene (reference sequence). The CDR3 reads CATSVGTGYNSPLHF. CDR3 nucleotides: TGTGCCACCAGCGTCGGGACAGGGTATAATTCACCCCTCCACTTT.

This clone was recorded once. The chain joins TRBV5-5 to TRBJ1-5, with 8 bases matching TRBD1. In germline, CDR1 is SGHKS, CDR2 YYEKEE (reference sequence). The CDR3 runs to 17 residues. V was clipped by 4 bases and J by 1 base; unmatched bases: 10. CDR3 sequence (DNA): TGTGCCAGCAGCCCAGGGACAGGCCCATACAGCAATCAGCCCCAGCATTTT. This sequence encodes CASSPGTGPYSNQPQHF.